These 28 T cell receptor beta chains originate from one sample sequenced in a study of tumor-infiltrating lymphocytes in localized non-small cell lung cancer (dated by TCRdb to about 2021). Libraries were constructed by the immunoSEQ multiplex PCR assay. As stored in TCRdb, this immuneACCESS dataset retains in-frame rearrangements with V and J assigned. A fraction of the clones does not appear; measured against another copy, unresolved V genes explain less than half of the discrepancy, and the remainder lacks a known reason. The sample table holds some 10,000 clones, of which 70% to 75% were seen once. The ten largest clones represent 20% of the sample. Input material: lung tumor tissue. These receptors were collected from a human donor with non-small cell lung cancer.

The rearrangement joins TRBV6-5 to TRBJ2-5; TRBD2 might be the D (5 bases). V was cut by 4 bases and J by 5 bases, with 8 bases left in between. This CDR3 is 12 amino acids long. CDR1 and CDR2 from the germline V gene are MNHEY and SVGAGI. CDR3 DNA: TGTGCCAGCAGTTGGCGCGGGGAGACCCAGTACTTC. This sequence encodes CASSWRGETQYF.

This clone occurred once. This rearrangement joins TRBV30 to TRBJ2-3; 10 bases agree with TRBD1. The V segment lost 5 bases and the J segment 4 bases; nucleotides outside the gene matches: 6. The CDR3 length is 14 residues. Germline V gene sequence: CDR1 GTSNPN, CDR2 SVGIG (reference sequence). The CDR3 DNA reads TGTGCCTGGGGGGACAGGGGACAGTCAGATACGCAGTATTTT. The encoded protein is CAWGDRGQSDTQYF.

The V and J genes are TRBV4-2 and TRBJ1-1, with 7 bases aligning to TRBD1. The germline gives CDR1 LGHNA, CDR2 YNFKEQ. V lost 1 base, J lost 5 bases, and 13 bases stayed unmatched. This CDR3 has 17 residues. CDR3 residues: CASSQAARQGGVTEAFF. CDR3 bases: TGTGCCAGCAGCCAAGCGGCCCGACAGGGAGGTGTGACTGAAGCTTTCTTT.

The chain employs TRBV5-1 and TRBJ1-1; D remains ambiguous. CDR3 length: 13 amino acids. V dropped 0 bases and J dropped 2 bases, with 5 bases sitting between them. Germline V CDR1 and CDR2: SGHRS, YFSETQ. In DNA, the CDR3 is TGCGCCAGCAGCTTGGCCGACAACACTGAAGCTTTCTTT. Translating it yields CASSLADNTEAFF.

This sequence joins TRBV11-2 and TRBJ1-6; D is ambiguous. Germline V gives CDR1 SGHAT, CDR2 FQNNGV. The CDR3 consists of 13 residues. The germline V and J ends were trimmed by 7 bases and 8 bases, with 12 bases remaining between them. For the CDR3, the DNA is TGTGCCAGCACTCCAATTCCTGATTCACCCCTCCACTTT. It encodes CASTPIPDSPLHF.

The chain is built from TRBV5-1 and TRBJ2-3, with TRBD1 matching over 12 bases. After removal of 2 bases from V and 4 bases from J, the junction contained 14 bases not matched to a gene. The germline V gene encodes CDR1 SGHRS and CDR2 YFSETQ. The CDR3 spans 19 residues. CDR3 protein: CASSFTGTGGVNVPDTQYF. The CDR3 nucleotides are TGCGCCAGCAGCTTCACCGGGACAGGGGGCGTAAATGTTCCAGATACGCAGTATTTT.

V gene TRBV5-4 combines with J gene TRBJ2-7, with TRBD1 as a possible D gene (5 bases). This CDR3 comprises 11 residues. The germline V gene has CDR1 SGHNT and CDR2 YYREEE (reference sequence). V was pared by 3 bases and J by 7 bases, with 8 bases between. CDR3 in amino acids: CASSSGLEQYF. CDR3 sequence (DNA): TGTGCCAGCAGCTCAGGGTTGGAGCAGTACTTC.

This chain joins TRBV11-3 and TRBJ2-2, with 10 bases that match TRBD2. This CDR3 region has 15 residues. V was clipped by 1 base and J by 6 bases; unmatched bases: 2. Germline lookup yields CDR1 SGHNT and CDR2 YENEEA. This chain's CDR3 is CASSLGAGGSGELFF. CDR3 bases: TGTGCCAGCAGCTTAGGAGCGGGGGGGTCCGGGGAGCTGTTTTTT.

This clone is a singleton in its sample. The rearrangement uses TRBV7-2 and TRBJ1-2; TRBD1 matches at 7 bases. CDR1 is SGHTA and CDR2 is FQGNSA in the germline V gene. J lost 8 bases, V lost 1 base, and 7 bases had no gene match. The CDR3 runs 14 residues. The DNA of the CDR3 is TGTGCCAGCAGCTTAGGAGGGACAGCCGGCGGCTACACCTTC. This sequence encodes CASSLGGTAGGYTF.

J is TRBJ1-2 and V is TRBV7-9; TRBD1 is a possible D gene (5 bases). The V gene's germline CDR1 is SEHNR and CDR2 FQNEAQ (reference sequence). The CDR3 covers 12 residues. Deletions cut 4 bases from V and 4 bases from J, with 7 bases between. The CDR3 coding sequence is TGTGCCAGCAGCTCTGGGGGCTATGGCTACACCTTC. Protein: CASSSGGYGYTF. The full variable domain, its missing parts supplied by reference TRBV7-9 and TRBJ1-2, is DTGVSQNPRHKITKRGQNVTFRCDPISEHNRLYWYRQTLGQGPEFLTYFQNEAQLEKSRLLSDRFSAERPKGSFSTLEIQRTEQGDSAMYLCASSSGGYGYTFGSGTRLTVV.

In DNA, the CDR3 is TGTGCCAGCAGCTGGGACGCGCGTGCTAATGAAAAACTGTTTTTT. This codes for CASSWDARANEKLFF. The chain is built from TRBV7-2 and TRBJ1-4; D perhaps matches TRBD1 (5 bases). CDR1 is SGHTA and CDR2 is FQGNSA in the germline V gene. Deletions cut 4 bases from V and 3 bases from J, with 12 bases between. The CDR3 has 15 amino acids.

The chain recombines TRBV5-6 with TRBJ2-7; D is perhaps TRBD1 (5 bases). The V gene lost 0 bases and the J gene lost 0 bases, with 13 bases spanning the gap. CDR3 size: 16 residues. The V gene's germline CDR1 is SGHDT and CDR2 YYEEEE. The CDR3 reads CASSLVGGHSSYEQYF. The DNA of the CDR3 is TGTGCCAGCAGCTTGGTAGGCGGACATAGCTCCTACGAGCAGTACTTC. The full variable domain, with the rest looked up from reference TRBV5-6 and TRBJ2-7, is DAGVTQSPTHLIKTRGQQVTLRCSPKSGHDTVSWYQQALGQGPQFIFQYYEEEERQRGNFPDRFSGHQFPNYSSELNVNALLLGDSALYLCASSLVGGHSSYEQYFGPGTRLTVT.

This clone has more than one count but fewer than ten. J is TRBJ2-7 and V is TRBV7-9; D is ambiguous. V was pared by 5 bases and J by 2 bases, with 4 bases between. The CDR3 covers 11 residues. Germline lookup yields CDR1 SEHNR and CDR2 FQNEAQ (reference sequence). CDR3 DNA sequence: TGTGCCAGCAGCCCTGCCTACGAGCAGTACTTC. It specifies CASSPAYEQYF.

The chain combines TRBV23-1 with TRBJ1-5, with 10 bases identical to TRBD1. TRBV23-1 is recorded as an ORF, its role being uncertain. V dropped 2 bases and J dropped 7; count of bases not matched to a gene: 8. CDR3 length equals 16 residues. In DNA, the CDR3 is TGCGCCAGCAGTCAACCCTTGACAGGGGGCGAACAGCCCCAGCATTTT. This sequence encodes CASSQPLTGGEQPQHF.

The chain joins TRBV12-5 to TRBJ1-5; weak D call: TRBD1 (5 bases). Germline CDR1 and CDR2: LGHNT and FRNRAP. The V gene lost 1 base and the J gene lost 7 bases, with 8 bases spanning the gap. There are 13 residues in the CDR3. CDR3 nucleotide sequence: TGTGCTAGTGGTTTGGGACAGTTCCAGCCCCAGCATTTT. This encodes CASGLGQFQPQHF.

The table lists this clone with a few counts. The chain combines TRBV5-1 with TRBJ2-7, with a tentative D call TRBD1 (6 bases). With 3 bases removed from V and 4 bases from J, the gap between germline ends came to 14 bases. Germline assignment: CDR1 SGHRS and CDR2 YFSETQ. This CDR3 has 14 residues. The CDR3 DNA reads TGCGCCAGCAGCTACACAGGGAGTTCATACGAGCAGTACTTC. Encoded protein: CASSYTGSSYEQYF.

V gene TRBV7-9 combines with J gene TRBJ2-2; D is ambiguous. V shed 5 bases and J shed 0 bases, with 1 base lying between them. The CDR3 contains 12 residues. In germline, CDR1 is SEHNR, CDR2 FQNEAQ (reference sequence). The CDR3 here is CASSPNTGELFF. The CDR3 DNA sequence: TGTGCCAGCAGCCCGAACACCGGGGAGCTGTTTTTT.

V and J are TRBV27 and TRBJ1-5, with 7 bases matching TRBD1. Germline CDR1 is MNHEY and CDR2 is SMNVEV (reference sequence). The CDR3 has 14 amino acids. V was clipped by 5 bases and J by 7 bases; unmatched bases: 8. The CDR3 loop is CASSIQGTGQPQHF. The CDR3 region has the DNA TGTGCCAGCAGTATACAGGGGACGGGGCAGCCCCAGCATTTT.

This chain connects TRBV5-1 to TRBJ2-7, with 7 bases lining up with TRBD1. This CDR3 has 15 residues. Trimming removed 4 bases from V and 3 bases from J; junction bases left unmatched: 10. Germline lookup yields CDR1 SGHRS and CDR2 YFSETQ. The CDR3 nucleotides read TGCGCCAGCAGCCGGTCCGGGACAGCCATCTACGAGCAGTACTTC. Its translation: CASSRSGTAIYEQYF.

The V call is TRBV5-6, the J call TRBJ1-2; the D gene is possibly TRBD1 (5 bases). Germline V CDR1 and CDR2: SGHDT, YYEEEE. The CDR3 covers 15 residues. With 0 bases removed from V and 6 bases from J, the gap between germline ends came to 15 bases. The CDR3 here is CASSLGQPRVNGYTF. The DNA for the CDR3 is TGTGCCAGCAGCTTGGGACAGCCCAGGGTGAATGGCTACACCTTC. The full variable domain, completed using reference TRBV5-6 and TRBJ1-2, is DAGVTQSPTHLIKTRGQQVTLRCSPKSGHDTVSWYQQALGQGPQFIFQYYEEEERQRGNFPDRFSGHQFPNYSSELNVNALLLGDSALYLCASSLGQPRVNGYTFGSGTRLTVV.

The chain carries TRBV7-9 and TRBJ2-3; D gene uncertain. The CDR3 length is 14 residues. Trimming cost V 2 bases and J 3 bases, with 9 bases left between them. Germline assignment: CDR1 SEHNR and CDR2 FQNEAQ (reference sequence). CDR3 bases: TGTGCCAGCAGCTTAAGGTTAGGGACAGATACGCAGTATTTT. Translated, it gives CASSLRLGTDTQYF.

V gene TRBV20-1 combines with J gene TRBJ2-5; the D gene is possibly TRBD2 (6 bases). The CDR3 length is 11 residues. Germline CDR1 DFQATT, CDR2 SNEGSKA (reference sequence). The CDR3 protein is CSAAGQETQYF. The CDR3 DNA reads TGCAGCGCGGCGGGGCAAGAGACCCAGTACTTC.

This clone has more than one count but fewer than ten. This rearrangement joins TRBV6-5 to TRBJ1-2; no clear D gene. The germline V and J ends were trimmed by 0 bases and 3 bases, with 8 bases remaining between them. Germline-derived CDR1 and CDR2 are MNHEY and SVGAGI. The CDR3 is made up of 14 amino acids. The CDR3 region is CASSYSRDHYGYTF. The DNA of the CDR3 is TGTGCCAGCAGTTACTCCCGTGATCACTATGGCTACACCTTC.

This chain links TRBV7-9 with TRBJ1-2; D is unclear. The CDR3 is made up of 12 amino acids. The germline CDR1 and CDR2 sequences are SEHNR and FQNEAQ (reference sequence). V was pared by 4 bases and J by 8 bases, with 11 bases between. DNA for the CDR3: TGTGCCAGCAGCTCAGACACGAGGGGCTACACCTTC. Its protein is CASSSDTRGYTF.

The chain links TRBV15 to TRBJ1-2; D remains ambiguous. V lost 3 bases, J lost 3 bases, and 8 bases lay in between. This CDR3 comprises 13 residues. Germline values: CDR1 LNHNV, CDR2 YYDKDF (reference sequence). CDR3 residues: CATSSGTDYGYTF. In DNA form, the CDR3 reads TGTGCCACCAGCAGTGGCACGGACTATGGCTACACCTTC.

The rearrangement links TRBV7-3 to TRBJ2-3, with 10 positions matching TRBD1. The germline V gene encodes CDR1 SGHTA and CDR2 FQGTGA. This CDR3 spans 17 amino acids. The V gene end was trimmed by 3 bases and the J gene end by 0 bases; junction bases not matched to a gene: 6. CDR3 sequence reads: CASSLTGGRMSTDTQYF. CDR3 DNA sequence: TGTGCCAGCAGCTTGACAGGGGGCCGGATGAGCACAGATACGCAGTATTTT.

The rearrangement joins TRBV25-1 to TRBJ2-7, with 7 bases identical to TRBD2. With 4 bases clipped from V and 3 bases from J, the junction kept 9 bases outside the gene matches. The CDR3 length is 15 residues. Germline CDR1 reads MGHDK; CDR2 reads SYGVNS. CDR3 coding DNA: TGTGCCAGCAGTGGACTCCGGGGGGACCTCTACGAGCAGTACTTC. Its protein product is CASSGLRGDLYEQYF.

CDR3 DNA: TGTGCCAGTAGTATAGGGAACACTGAAGCTTTCTTT. It codes for CASSIGNTEAFF. The chain joins TRBV19 to TRBJ1-1; D ambiguous. Germline CDR1 LNHDA, CDR2 SQIVND (reference sequence). Trimming took off 1 base at V and 1 base at J, with 1 base between the two ends. The CDR3 length is 12 residues.